Here is one TCR beta chain with its context. This specimen belongs to a study of regulatory T cells in long-lasting Graves disease. Time point in this sample: persistent/refractory GD, antithyroid drugs over 5 years with positive TRAb. Isolated PBMC RNA provided the starting material for the TCR library. The V end was cut by 5 bases, the J end by 2 bases, with 6 bases between. In germline, CDR1 is KGHSH, CDR2 LQKENI. The CDR3 spans 12 residues. In building TCR beta libraries, iRepertoire HTBI primers were used together with Arm-PCR of CDR3 regions. TCRdb reprocessed the multiplex PCR reads with MiXCR, giving one entry per CDR3 protein. This table holds fewer than 450,000 distinct CDR3 sequences, roughly a quarter found once.

J is TRBJ2-5 and V is TRBV18; D is uncertain. The origin of this receptor is a female donor with Graves disease. The sequencing used peripheral blood mononuclear cells (PBMCs), collected when the disease was refractory, from a patient treated with antithyroid drugs. CDR3 nucleotides: TGTGCCAGCTCAAGCCAGCAAGAGACCCAGTACTTC. This gives the protein CASSSQQETQYF. The variable domain in full, completed from reference TRBV18 and TRBJ2-5, reads NAGVMQNPRHLVRRRGQEARLRCSPMKGHSHVYWYRQLPEEGLKFMVYLQKENIIDESGMPKERFSAEFPKEGPSILRIQQVVRGDSAAYFCASSSQQETQYFGPGTRLLVL.